The 3 T cell receptor beta chains reported below all come from one sample, sequenced in a study of Graves' ophthalmopathy and Graves' hyperthyroidism. RNA transcripts were the source from which TCR beta CDR3 regions were amplified. After a first-round RT-PCR with HTBI primers, a second-round multiplex PCR was run. Using its own MiXCR run on the multiplex PCR reads, TCRdb lists one record per CDR3 protein. The sample comprises about 1.2 million distinct CDR3 sequences, about 40% of which are singletons, and around 10% rests with the top ten. The sample consisted of peripheral blood or thyroid tissue (not recorded which). These receptors were collected from an adult man with Graves' hyperthyroidism.

This clonotype occurred many times. The chain couples TRBV7-2 to TRBJ2-7; D call uncertain. The CDR3 is 12 residues long. Germline CDR1 SGHTA, CDR2 FQGNSA. Trimming left V 1 base short and J 6 bases short, with 7 bases between. The CDR3 DNA reads TGTGCCAGCAGCTTAGAGCGTCGCGAGCAGTACTTC. Translation: CASSLERREQYF.

Points on this clonotype: A much more abundant neighbour one base away suggests this may be a read error. In DNA, the CDR3 is TGTGCCAGCAGGCCGGGACCGAGAGAAGCTTTCTTT. This translates into CASRPGPREAFF. J is TRBJ1-1 and V is TRBV6-2 or TRBV6-3; possibly TRBD1 for D (5 bases). V lost 6 bases, J lost 8 bases, and 13 bases lay in between. CDR1 MNHEY and CDR2 SVGEGT come from the germline V gene. This CDR3 spans 12 amino acids.

The V and J genes are TRBV20-1 and TRBJ2-2, with 7 bases aligning to TRBD1. Unmatched junction bases numbered 9, after V lost 5 bases and J lost 3 bases. Germline loops: CDR1 DFQATT, CDR2 SNEGSKA (reference sequence). This CDR3 comprises 15 residues. This chain's CDR3 is CSAGSGTVYTGELFF. The CDR3, as DNA: TGCAGTGCTGGATCCGGGACAGTCTACACCGGGGAGCTGTTTTTT.